This T cell receptor beta chain was found in a study of cytomegalovirus exposure and HLA in healthy donors. Study conclusions and caveats: Most sequenced TCRs were rare (though some public TCRs occurred in many donors).

The ends lost 6 bases at V and 8 bases at J; junction bases unmatched: 16. The CDR3 loop spans 16 amino acids. CDR1 is MNHNY and CDR2 is SVGAGI in the germline V gene (reference sequence). For this clone: Antigen specificity is unknown.

PCR amplification relied on 60 Vbeta primers (plus 13 Jbeta primers). The repertoire was sequenced with immunoSEQ multiplex PCR; TCRdb's copy has only in-frame clones and lacks some. The repertoire table contains about 160,000 clones. Sequenced input: PBMCs. V gene TRBV6-6 combines with J gene TRBJ2-1; 7 positions agree with TRBD2. This TCR came from a woman aged 60-75 years in good health and CMV-seronegative. The chain's CDR3 is CASSTNNGGSLYEQFF. The CDR3 DNA sequence: TGTGCCAGCAGCACCAATAACGGCGGGAGTCTTTATGAGCAGTTCTTC.